What follows are 10 T cell receptor beta chains derived from one specimen sequenced in a study of T cells in Graves' hyperthyroidism and ophthalmopathy (dated by TCRdb to between 2018 and 2021). The library was generated by multiplex PCR. The sequencing machine was an Illumina HiSeq 2000. The TCR beta CDR3 regions were amplified from the RNA transcripts. The first round of RT-PCR for the TCR CDR3 was performed with the HTBI primer set and the Qiagen OneStep RT-PCR kit. TCRdb trimmed the raw reads at Q25, called clones with MiXCR and kept productive beta chains. Records with the same CDR3 protein are collapsed into one entry carrying the most frequent genes and DNA. Counted in this sample were over 700,000 distinct CDR3 sequences; roughly a sixth of them appeared once. Around 15% of the sample is in the top ten clones. Sequenced input: blood. These receptor sequences come from a woman in her fifties or sixties with Graves' hyperthyroidism that later progressed to Graves' ophthalmopathy.

This clonotype was detected a few times. The chain is built from TRBV20-1 and TRBJ2-3; D gene uncertain. The V gene's germline CDR1 is DFQATT and CDR2 SNEGSKA (reference sequence). CDR3 size: 15 residues. V was shortened by 1 base and J by 2 bases, with 13 bases between the two germline ends. CDR3 sequence: CSARVTGYLTDTQYF. The CDR3 bases are TGCAGTGCTAGAGTAACTGGGTATCTCACAGATACGCAGTATTTT.

At least ten counts were recorded for this clonotype. This chain uses TRBV15 with TRBJ1-2; tentative D call: TRBD1 (6 bases). The CDR3 totals 15 residues. The germline V gene encodes CDR1 LNHNV and CDR2 YYDKDF (reference sequence). V was shortened by 0 bases and J by 0 bases, with 8 bases between the two germline ends. The CDR3 loop reads CATSRDGTTNYGYTF. CDR3 coding DNA: TGTGCCACCAGCAGAGATGGGACAACTAACTATGGCTACACCTTC. Variable domain in full (rest from reference TRBV15 and TRBJ1-2): DAMVIQNPRYQVTQFGKPVTLSCSQTLNHNVMYWYQQKSSQAPKLLFHYYDKDFNNEADTPDNFQSRRPNTSFCFLDIRSPGLGDTAMYLCATSRDGTTNYGYTFGSGTRLTVV.

The chain uses TRBV6-5 and TRBJ1-2; no clear D gene. Looked up from germline, CDR1 is MNHEY and CDR2 is SVGAGI. The V and J ends lost 0 bases and 2 bases respectively, with 7 bases between them. The CDR3 is made up of 14 amino acids. The CDR3 DNA follows: TGTGCCAGCAGTTACTCGATGGGGAACTATGGCTACACCTTC. This codes for CASSYSMGNYGYTF.

V usage is TRBV12-3 or TRBV12-4 and J usage is TRBJ2-3, with TRBD1 matching over 7 bases. The CDR3 length is 17 residues. Germline trimming cut 6 bases from V and 0 bases from J; bases unmatched to any gene: 12. The DNA of the CDR3 is TGTGCCAGCAGCAGGACAGGCAATTGGATTAGCACAGATACGCAGTATTTT. It specifies CASSRTGNWISTDTQYF.

This clonotype was observed many times. The chain carries TRBV20-1 and TRBJ1-5; possibly TRBD1 for D (6 bases). The germline V gene has CDR1 DFQATT and CDR2 SNEGSKA (reference sequence). The ends were cut back, 5 bases at V and 7 bases at J, with 15 bases in the middle. The CDR3 covers 13 residues. In nucleotides, the CDR3 is TGCAGTGCTCCGAGGGGGTTGGGACAGCCCCAGCATTTT. Translation: CSAPRGLGQPQHF.

The chain uses TRBV19 and TRBJ1-2, with D possibly being TRBD1 (5 bases). V lost 4 bases to trimming and J lost 7 bases, with 10 bases between them. In germline, CDR1 is LNHDA, CDR2 SQIVND (reference sequence). The CDR3 extends over 12 amino acids. Written as DNA, the CDR3 is TGTGCCAGTAGTAATGTCGGGGCTGGCTACACCTTC. The encoded protein is CASSNVGAGYTF. Full variable domain (remainder filled in from reference TRBV19 and TRBJ1-2): DGGITQSPKYLFRKEGQNVTLSCEQNLNHDAMYWYRQDPGQGLRLIYYSQIVNDFQKGDIAEGYSVSREKKESFPLTVTSAQKNPTAFYLCASSNVGAGYTFGSGTRLTVV.

This clonotype was found a few times. The rearrangement joins TRBV20-1 to TRBJ1-5, with TRBD1 matching 10 bases. The CDR3 runs 14 residues. V shed 3 bases and J 4 bases; nucleotides not matched to a gene: 3. Germline values: CDR1 DFQATT, CDR2 SNEGSKA (reference sequence). The CDR3 reads CSASQGQGNQPQHF. The CDR3 DNA follows: TGCAGTGCTAGTCAGGGACAGGGGAATCAGCCCCAGCATTTT.

The rearrangement joins TRBV6-2 or TRBV6-3 to TRBJ1-6; a weak D match, TRBD1 (5 bases). This CDR3 is 15 amino acids long. The germline V and J ends were trimmed by 6 bases and 5 bases, with 14 bases remaining between them. Germline values: CDR1 MNHEY, CDR2 SVGEGT. The CDR3 loop reads CASSNLGTNNSPLHF. DNA of the CDR3: TGTGCCAGCAGCAACCTAGGGACTAATAATTCACCCCTCCACTTT.

This clonotype was seen repeatedly, ten times or more. The V call is TRBV11-2, the J call TRBJ2-7; D is unresolved. V lost 5 bases to trimming and J lost 2 bases, with 7 bases between them. Looked up from germline, CDR1 is SGHAT and CDR2 is FQNNGV. The CDR3 has 12 residues. In DNA, the CDR3 is TGTGCCAGCAGCCGAGACACCTACGAGCAGTACTTC. Amino acids: CASSRDTYEQYF.

This clonotype was seen more than once but under ten times. The J gene is TRBJ1-3, the V gene TRBV20-1; the D is unclear. Germline CDR1 and CDR2: DFQATT and SNEGSKA (reference sequence). The V gene lost 3 bases and the J gene lost 0 bases, with 6 bases spanning the gap. The CDR3 has 13 amino acids. DNA for the CDR3: TGCAGTGCTAGCATTTCCTCTGGAAACACCATATATTTT. This codes for CSASISSGNTIYF.